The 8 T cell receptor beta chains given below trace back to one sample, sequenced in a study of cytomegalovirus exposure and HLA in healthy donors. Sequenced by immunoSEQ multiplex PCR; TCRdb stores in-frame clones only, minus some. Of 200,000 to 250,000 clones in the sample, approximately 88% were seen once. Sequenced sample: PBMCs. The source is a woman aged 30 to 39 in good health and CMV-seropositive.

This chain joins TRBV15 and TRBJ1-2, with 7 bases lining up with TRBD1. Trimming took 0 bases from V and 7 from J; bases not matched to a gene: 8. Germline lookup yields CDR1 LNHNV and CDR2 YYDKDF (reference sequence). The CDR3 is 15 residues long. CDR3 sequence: CATSRDGGGPSGYTF. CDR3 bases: TGTGCCACCAGCAGAGATGGAGGGGGCCCGAGTGGCTACACCTTC.

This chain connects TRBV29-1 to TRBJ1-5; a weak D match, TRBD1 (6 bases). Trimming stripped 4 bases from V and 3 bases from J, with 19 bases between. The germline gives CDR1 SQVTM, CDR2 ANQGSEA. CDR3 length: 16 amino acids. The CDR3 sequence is CSVGSFTGTDNQPQHF. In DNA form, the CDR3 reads TGCAGCGTTGGTTCTTTTACAGGGACCGACAATCAGCCCCAGCATTTT.

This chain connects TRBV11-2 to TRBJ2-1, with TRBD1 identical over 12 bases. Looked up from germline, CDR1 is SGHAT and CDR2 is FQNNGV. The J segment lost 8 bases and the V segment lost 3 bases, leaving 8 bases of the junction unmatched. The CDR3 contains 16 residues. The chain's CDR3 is CASSFKPGQGAYEQFF. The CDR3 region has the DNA TGTGCCAGCAGCTTCAAGCCGGGACAGGGGGCCTATGAGCAGTTCTTC.

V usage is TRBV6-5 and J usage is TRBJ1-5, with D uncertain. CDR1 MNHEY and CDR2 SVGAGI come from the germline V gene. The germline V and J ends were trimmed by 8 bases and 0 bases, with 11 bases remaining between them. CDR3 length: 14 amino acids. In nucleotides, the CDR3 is TGTGCCAGCTCGGGCCAGTTTAGCAATCAGCCCCAGCATTTT. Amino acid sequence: CASSGQFSNQPQHF.

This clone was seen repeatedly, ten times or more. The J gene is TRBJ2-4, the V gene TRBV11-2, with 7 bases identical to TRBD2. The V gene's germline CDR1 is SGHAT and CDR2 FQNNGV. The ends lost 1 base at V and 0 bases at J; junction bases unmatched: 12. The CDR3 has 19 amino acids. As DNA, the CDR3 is TGTGCCAGCAGCTTAGGCCGAGTGATGGGCGGGAGAGCCAAAAACATTCAGTACTTC. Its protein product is CASSLGRVMGGRAKNIQYF. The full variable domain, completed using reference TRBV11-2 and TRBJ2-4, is EAGVAQSPRYKIIEKRQSVAFWCNPISGHATLYWYQQILGQGPKLLIQFQNNGVVDDSQLPKDRFSAERLKGVDSTLKIQPAKLEDSAVYLCASSLGRVMGGRAKNIQYFGAGTRLSVL.

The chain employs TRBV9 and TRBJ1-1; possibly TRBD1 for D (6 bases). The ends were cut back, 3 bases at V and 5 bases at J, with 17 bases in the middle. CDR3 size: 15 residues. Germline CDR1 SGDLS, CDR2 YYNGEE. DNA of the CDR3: TGTGCCAGCAGCGGACCCAGGGACAAGGGGACTGAAGCTTTCTTT. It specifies CASSGPRDKGTEAFF.

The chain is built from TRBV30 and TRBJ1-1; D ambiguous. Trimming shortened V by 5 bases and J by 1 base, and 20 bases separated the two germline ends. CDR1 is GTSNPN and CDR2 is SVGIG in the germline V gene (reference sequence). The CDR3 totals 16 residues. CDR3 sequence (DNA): TGTGCCTGGGTTCCCAGGCGCCCGAAACAGAACACTGAAGCTTTCTTT. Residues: CAWVPRRPKQNTEAFF.

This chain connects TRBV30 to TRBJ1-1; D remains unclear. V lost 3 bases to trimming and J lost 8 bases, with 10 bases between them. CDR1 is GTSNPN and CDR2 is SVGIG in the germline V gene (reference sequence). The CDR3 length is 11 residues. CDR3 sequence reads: CAWSPQLEAFF. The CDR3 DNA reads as TGTGCCTGGAGCCCACAGCTGGAAGCTTTCTTT.